This is a list of T cell receptor beta chains from one sample in a study of blood T cells in healthy people across ages. TCRdb analysed the 5' RACE reads with MiXCR anew, one entry per CDR3 protein. The table lists around 1,500,000 distinct CDR3 sequences, roughly 40% of them singletons. The sample consisted of blood. The origin of the receptors is a young woman in good health. CDR3s include the opening cysteine and the closing phenylalanine or tryptophan. D genes are given only for firm matches. A row's size may be missing; if present it is once, few, many or a size class.

cdr3_nt cdr3_aa j_call clone_size d_call v_call
TGTGCCAGCAGTTTAGGGGATTCGGGGACTGAACGCGACAATGAGCAGTTCTTC CASSLGDSGTERDNEQFF TRBJ2-1 . . TRBV27
TGTGCCAGCAGTTTAAGTATCTGGGATGAAGCTTTCTTT CASSLSIWDEAFF TRBJ1-1 few . TRBV27
TGTGCCGGTAAAGGACAGGGACTTACAGATACGCAGTATTTT CAGKGQGLTDTQYF TRBJ2-3 . TRBD1 TRBV2
TGTGCCAGCAGGACGGGAACCACCGGGACAGAGTTTAACTATGGCTACACCTTC CASRTGTTGTEFNYGYTF TRBJ1-2 few . TRBV21-1
TGTGCCAGCAGCTTAGGGACGTGGGAGAGGTCCTACGAGCAGTACTTC CASSLGTWERSYEQYF TRBJ2-7 few . TRBV7-8
TGCGCCAGCAGCTTGGGGGGACTAGCGGGAGCGGTGGAGGAGACCCAGTACTTC CASSLGGLAGAVEETQYF TRBJ2-5 . TRBD2 TRBV5-1
TGTGCCAGCAGGCGGGAATATGGCTACACCTTC CASRREYGYTF TRBJ1-2 . . TRBV2
TGTGCCAGCAGCTTGGGGTATAGTTGGGAGACCCAGTACTTC CASSLGYSWETQYF TRBJ2-5 few . TRBV5-6
TGTGCCATCAGTGAGCCACGTGGGGGGATTGACACCGGGGAGCTGTTTTTT CAISEPRGGIDTGELFF TRBJ2-2 . . TRBV10-3
TGTGCCAGCACTCTCCGGGACAGAGATACGCAGTATTTT CASTLRDRDTQYF TRBJ2-3 . TRBD1 TRBV28
TGTGCCAGCAGTTACTCGACTAGCCCCAATGAGCAGTTCTTC CASSYSTSPNEQFF TRBJ2-1 few TRBD2 TRBV6-6
TGTGCCACTTCGGACAGGCTGAACTATGGCTACACCTTC CATSDRLNYGYTF TRBJ1-2 . TRBD1 TRBV27
TGTGCCAGCAGCTCTCTGCAGGGTCAGGACACTGAAGCTTTCTTT CASSSLQGQDTEAFF TRBJ1-1 . . TRBV7-8
TGTGCCAGCAGACTTGAAAATAGCGGCGTCCGCTACGAGCAGTACTTC CASRLENSGVRYEQYF TRBJ2-7 . . TRBV6-5
TGTGCTAGCAGCACGGGACGGGGGGATACGCAGTATTTT CASSTGRGDTQYF TRBJ2-3 many . TRBV7-7
TGTGCCTGGAGTGTAAGGGCCTACGAGCAGTACTTC CAWSVRAYEQYF TRBJ2-7 . . TRBV30
TGCGCCAGCAGCTTGCCCTTAGCGGGCTCCGCAGATACGCAGTATTTT CASSLPLAGSADTQYF TRBJ2-3 . TRBD2 TRBV5-1
TGTGCCAGCACCGGCTCGCCGAGCACAGATACGCAGTATTTT CASTGSPSTDTQYF TRBJ2-3 . . TRBV7-2
TGCGCCAGCAGCCAAGAGTTCCCAGGATACTACGAGCAGTACTTC CASSQEFPGYYEQYF TRBJ2-7 few . TRBV4-1
TGTGCCAGCACGGAGATTTCGGGCACTGAAGCTTTCTTT CASTEISGTEAFF TRBJ1-1 . . TRBV6-1
TGTGCCAGCAGCAGAGCAGGGATAGCGGACACTGAAGCTTTCTTT CASSRAGIADTEAFF TRBJ1-1 few . TRBV7-6
TGTGCCAGCAGCTTAAGGGAACAAGAGACCCAGTTCTTC CASSLREQETQFF TRBJ2-1 . . TRBV7-2
TGTGCCACCAGCGGGACACATAGCACAGATACGCAGTATTTT CATSGTHSTDTQYF TRBJ2-3 few . TRBV15
TGCAGTGCACACCGACAGGTTGATGGCTACACCTTC CSAHRQVDGYTF TRBJ1-2 few . TRBV20-1